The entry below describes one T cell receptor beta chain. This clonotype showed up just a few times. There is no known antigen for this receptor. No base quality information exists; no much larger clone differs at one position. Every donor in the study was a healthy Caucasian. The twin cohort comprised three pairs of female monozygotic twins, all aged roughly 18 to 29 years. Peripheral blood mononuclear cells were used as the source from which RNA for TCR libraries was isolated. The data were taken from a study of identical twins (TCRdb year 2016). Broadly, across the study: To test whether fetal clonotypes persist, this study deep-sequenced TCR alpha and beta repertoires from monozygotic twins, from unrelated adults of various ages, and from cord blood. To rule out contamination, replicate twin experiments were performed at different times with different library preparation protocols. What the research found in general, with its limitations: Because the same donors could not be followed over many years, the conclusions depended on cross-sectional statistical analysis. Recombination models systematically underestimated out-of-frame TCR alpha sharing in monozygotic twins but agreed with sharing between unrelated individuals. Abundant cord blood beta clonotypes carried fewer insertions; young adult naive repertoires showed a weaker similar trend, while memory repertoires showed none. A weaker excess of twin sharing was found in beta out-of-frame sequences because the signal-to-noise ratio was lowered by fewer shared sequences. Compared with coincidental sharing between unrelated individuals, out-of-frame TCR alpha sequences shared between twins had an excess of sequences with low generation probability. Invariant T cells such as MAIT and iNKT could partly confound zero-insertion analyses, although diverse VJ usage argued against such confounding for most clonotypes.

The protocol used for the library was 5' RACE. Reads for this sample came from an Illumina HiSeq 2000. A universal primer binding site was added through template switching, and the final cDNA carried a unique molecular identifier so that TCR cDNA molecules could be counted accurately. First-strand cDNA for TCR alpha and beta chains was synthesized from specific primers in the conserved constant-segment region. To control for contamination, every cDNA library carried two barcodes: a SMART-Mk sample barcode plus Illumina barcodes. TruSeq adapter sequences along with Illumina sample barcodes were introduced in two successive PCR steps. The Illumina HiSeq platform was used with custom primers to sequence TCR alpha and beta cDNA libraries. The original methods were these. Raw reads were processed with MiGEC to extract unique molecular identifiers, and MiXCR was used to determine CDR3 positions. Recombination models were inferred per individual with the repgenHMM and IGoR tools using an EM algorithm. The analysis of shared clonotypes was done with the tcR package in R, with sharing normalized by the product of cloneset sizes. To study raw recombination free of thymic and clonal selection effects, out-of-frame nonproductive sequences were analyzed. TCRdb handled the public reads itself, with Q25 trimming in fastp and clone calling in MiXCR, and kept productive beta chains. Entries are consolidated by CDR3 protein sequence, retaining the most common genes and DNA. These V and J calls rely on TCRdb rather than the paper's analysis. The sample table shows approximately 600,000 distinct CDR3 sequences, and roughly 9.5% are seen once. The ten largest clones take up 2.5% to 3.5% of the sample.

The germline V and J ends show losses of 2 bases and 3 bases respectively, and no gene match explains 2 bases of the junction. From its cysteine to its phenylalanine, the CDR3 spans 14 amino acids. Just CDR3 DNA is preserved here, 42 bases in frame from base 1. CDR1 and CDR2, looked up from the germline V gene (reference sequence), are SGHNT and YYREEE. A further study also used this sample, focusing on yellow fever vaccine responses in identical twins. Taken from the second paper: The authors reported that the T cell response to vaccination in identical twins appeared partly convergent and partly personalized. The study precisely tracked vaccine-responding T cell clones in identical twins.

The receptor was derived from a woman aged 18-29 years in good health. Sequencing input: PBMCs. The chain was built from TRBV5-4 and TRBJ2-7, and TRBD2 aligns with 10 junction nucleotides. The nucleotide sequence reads TGTGCCAGCAGCTTCCGGACTAGCGGCTACGAGCAGTACTTC. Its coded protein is CASSFRTSGYEQYF. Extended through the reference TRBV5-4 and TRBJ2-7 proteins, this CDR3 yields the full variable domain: ETGVTQSPTHLIKTRGQQVTLRCSSQSGHNTVSWYQQALGQGPQFIFQYYREEENGRGNFPPRFSGLQFPNYSSELNVNALELDDSALYLCASSFRTSGYEQYFGPGTRLTVT.